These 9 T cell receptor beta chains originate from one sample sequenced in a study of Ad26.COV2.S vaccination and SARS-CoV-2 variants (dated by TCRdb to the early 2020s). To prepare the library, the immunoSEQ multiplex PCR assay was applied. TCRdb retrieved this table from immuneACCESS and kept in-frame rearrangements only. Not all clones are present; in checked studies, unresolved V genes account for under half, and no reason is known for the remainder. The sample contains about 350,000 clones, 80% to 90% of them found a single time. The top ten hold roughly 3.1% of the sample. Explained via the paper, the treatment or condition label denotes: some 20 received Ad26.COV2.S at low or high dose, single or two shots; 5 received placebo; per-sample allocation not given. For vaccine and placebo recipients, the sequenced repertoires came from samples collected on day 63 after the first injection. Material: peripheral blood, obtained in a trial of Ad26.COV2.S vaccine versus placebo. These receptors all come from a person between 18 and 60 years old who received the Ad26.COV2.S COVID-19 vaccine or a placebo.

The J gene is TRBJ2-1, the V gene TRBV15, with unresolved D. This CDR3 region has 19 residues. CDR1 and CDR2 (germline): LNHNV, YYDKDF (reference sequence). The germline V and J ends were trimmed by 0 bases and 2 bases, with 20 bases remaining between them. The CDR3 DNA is TGTGCCACCAGCAGAGATAAGGCGACGCCTTACCCGACCTACAATGAGCAGTTCTTC. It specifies CATSRDKATPYPTYNEQFF.

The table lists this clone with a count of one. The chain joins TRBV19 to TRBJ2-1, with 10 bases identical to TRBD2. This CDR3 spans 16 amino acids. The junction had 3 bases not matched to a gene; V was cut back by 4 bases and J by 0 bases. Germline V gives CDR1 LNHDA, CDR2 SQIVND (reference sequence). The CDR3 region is CASSRGLASSYNEQFF. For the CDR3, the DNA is TGTGCCAGTAGTAGGGGACTAGCGAGCTCCTACAATGAGCAGTTCTTC. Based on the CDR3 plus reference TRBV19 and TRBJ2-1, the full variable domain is DGGITQSPKYLFRKEGQNVTLSCEQNLNHDAMYWYRQDPGQGLRLIYYSQIVNDFQKGDIAEGYSVSREKKESFPLTVTSAQKNPTAFYLCASSRGLASSYNEQFFGPGTRLTVL.

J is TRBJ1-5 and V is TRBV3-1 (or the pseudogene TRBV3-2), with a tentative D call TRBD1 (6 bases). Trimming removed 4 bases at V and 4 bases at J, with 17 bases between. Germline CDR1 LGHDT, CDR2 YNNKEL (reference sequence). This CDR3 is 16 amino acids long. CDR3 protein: CASSLSGDTRNQPQHF. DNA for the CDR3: TGTGCCAGCAGCCTCTCTGGGGACACCAGGAATCAGCCCCAGCATTTT.

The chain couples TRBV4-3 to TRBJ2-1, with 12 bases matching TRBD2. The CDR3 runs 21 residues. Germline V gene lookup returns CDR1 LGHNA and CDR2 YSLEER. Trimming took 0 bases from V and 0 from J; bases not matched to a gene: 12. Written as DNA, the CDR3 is TGCGCCAGCAGCCAAGATCTTTCCCTAGCGGGAGGGTTAAGCTCCTACAATGAGCAGTTCTTC. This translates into CASSQDLSLAGGLSSYNEQFF.

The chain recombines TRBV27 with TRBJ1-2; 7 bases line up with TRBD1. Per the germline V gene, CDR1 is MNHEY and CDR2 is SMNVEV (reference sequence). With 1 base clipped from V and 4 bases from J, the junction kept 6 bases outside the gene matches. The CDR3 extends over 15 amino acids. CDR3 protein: CASSLFPGGTYGYTF. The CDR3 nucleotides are TGTGCCAGCAGTTTATTCCCAGGGGGTACCTATGGCTACACCTTC.

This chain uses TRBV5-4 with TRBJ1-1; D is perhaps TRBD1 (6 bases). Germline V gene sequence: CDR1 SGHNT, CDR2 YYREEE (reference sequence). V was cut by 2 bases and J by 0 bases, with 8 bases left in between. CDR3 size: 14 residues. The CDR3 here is CASSFRTVNTEAFF. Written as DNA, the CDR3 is TGTGCCAGCAGCTTTAGGACAGTGAACACTGAAGCTTTCTTT.

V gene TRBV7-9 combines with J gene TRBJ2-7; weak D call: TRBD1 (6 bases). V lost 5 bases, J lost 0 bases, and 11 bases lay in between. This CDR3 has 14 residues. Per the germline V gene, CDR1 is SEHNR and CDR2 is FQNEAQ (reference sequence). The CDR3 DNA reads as TGTGCCAGCAGCCCCCGGACAGACTCCTACGAGCAGTACTTC. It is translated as CASSPRTDSYEQYF.

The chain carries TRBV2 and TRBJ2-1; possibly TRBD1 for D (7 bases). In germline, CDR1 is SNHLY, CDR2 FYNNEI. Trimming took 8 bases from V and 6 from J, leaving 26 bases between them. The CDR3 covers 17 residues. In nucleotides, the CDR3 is TGTGCCAGCCGGAGGGGCGGTGGCCCAGGGGGTTTCAATGAGCAGTTCTTC. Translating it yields CASRRGGGPGGFNEQFF.

The CDR3 reads CASSAKQFPPRYEQYF. CDR3 sequence (DNA): TGTGCCAGCAGCGCCAAACAGTTCCCTCCCCGCTACGAGCAGTACTTC. This chain uses TRBV5-8 with TRBJ2-7, with D unresolved. Germline V gene sequence: CDR1 SGHTS, CDR2 YDEGEE. Trimming took 4 bases from V and 3 from J, leaving 20 bases between them. This CDR3 has 16 amino acids.